Listed here is a single T cell receptor (beta chain). The antigen remains unidentified. V gave up 3 bases and J gave up 2 bases, with 10 bases separating them. Germline values: CDR1 MDHEN, CDR2 SYDVKM. CDR3 length: 14 amino acids. The sample belongs to a study of post-analysis software for immune sequencing data. General observations from the study: Versus controls, multiple sclerosis patients showed significantly lower diversity (normalized Chao1). Comparison of patients with controls showed five or six TRBV segments more frequent in patients, TRBV5-6, TRBV5-1 and TRBV20-1 among them.

Unique molecular identifiers featured in each of the TCR beta cDNA libraries. TCRdb called the PCR reads again in MiXCR, with one record for every CDR3 protein. The sample lists 430,000 or so distinct CDR3 sequences; roughly 40% were seen once. The rearrangement links TRBV28 to TRBJ1-2; tentative D call: TRBD1 (5 bases). Sequenced sample: blood. The source is a girl aged 2-10 years with multiple sclerosis. CDR3 nucleotides: TGTGCCAGCAGTTTCAGGGCAAGGAACTATGGCTACACCTTC. Translating gives CASSFRARNYGYTF.